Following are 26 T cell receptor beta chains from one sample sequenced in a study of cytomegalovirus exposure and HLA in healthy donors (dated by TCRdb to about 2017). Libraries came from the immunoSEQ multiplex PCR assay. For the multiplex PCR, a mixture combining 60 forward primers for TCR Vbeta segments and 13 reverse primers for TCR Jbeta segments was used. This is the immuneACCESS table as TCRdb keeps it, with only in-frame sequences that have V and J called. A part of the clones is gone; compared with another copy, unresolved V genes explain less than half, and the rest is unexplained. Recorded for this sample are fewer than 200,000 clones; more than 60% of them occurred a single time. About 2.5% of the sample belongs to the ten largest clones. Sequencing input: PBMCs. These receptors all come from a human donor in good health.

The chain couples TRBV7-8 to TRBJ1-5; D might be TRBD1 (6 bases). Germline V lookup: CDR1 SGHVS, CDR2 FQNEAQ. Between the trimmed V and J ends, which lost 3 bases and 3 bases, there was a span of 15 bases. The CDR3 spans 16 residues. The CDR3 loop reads CASSLNRANSNQPQHF. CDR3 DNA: TGTGCCAGCAGCTTGAACAGGGCTAACTCCAATCAGCCCCAGCATTTT.

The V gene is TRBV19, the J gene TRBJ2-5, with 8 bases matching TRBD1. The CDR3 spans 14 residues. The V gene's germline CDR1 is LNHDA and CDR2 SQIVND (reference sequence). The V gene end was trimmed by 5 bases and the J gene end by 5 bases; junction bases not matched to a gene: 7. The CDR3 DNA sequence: TGTGCCAGTAGTCCCTGGACAGGGTCGGAGACCCAGTACTTC. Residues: CASSPWTGSETQYF.

CDR3 protein: CASSVTGTGYYEQYF. The CDR3 coding sequence is TGTGCCAGCAGCGTTACCGGGACAGGGTACTACGAGCAGTACTTC. This chain connects TRBV9 to TRBJ2-7; 9 bases fit TRBD1. V lost 2 bases, J lost 3 bases, and 6 bases stayed unmatched. Germline V gene sequence: CDR1 SGDLS, CDR2 YYNGEE. The CDR3 is 15 residues long.

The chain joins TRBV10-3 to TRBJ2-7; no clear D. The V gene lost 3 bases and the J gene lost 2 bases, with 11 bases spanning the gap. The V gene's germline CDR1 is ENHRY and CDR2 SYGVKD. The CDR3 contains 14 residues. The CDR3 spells CAISDQTLTYEQYF. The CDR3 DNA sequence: TGTGCCATCAGTGACCAGACTCTCACCTACGAGCAGTACTTC.

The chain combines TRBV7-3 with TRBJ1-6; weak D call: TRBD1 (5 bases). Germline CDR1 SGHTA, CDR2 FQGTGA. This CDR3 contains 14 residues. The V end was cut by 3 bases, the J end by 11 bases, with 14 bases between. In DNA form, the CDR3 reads TGTGCCAGCAGCTTCGGCACTCCGGGGGCACCCCTCCACTTT. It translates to CASSFGTPGAPLHF.

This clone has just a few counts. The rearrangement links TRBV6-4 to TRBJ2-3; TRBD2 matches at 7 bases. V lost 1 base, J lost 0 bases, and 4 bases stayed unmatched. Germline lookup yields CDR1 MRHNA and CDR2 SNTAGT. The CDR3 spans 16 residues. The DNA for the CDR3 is TGTGCCAGCAGTGACTATGCGGGAGAGAGCACAGATACGCAGTATTTT. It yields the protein CASSDYAGESTDTQYF.

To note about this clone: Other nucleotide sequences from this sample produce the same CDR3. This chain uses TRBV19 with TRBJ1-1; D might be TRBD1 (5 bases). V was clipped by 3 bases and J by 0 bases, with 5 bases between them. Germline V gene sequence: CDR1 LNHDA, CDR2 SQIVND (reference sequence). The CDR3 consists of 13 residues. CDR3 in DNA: TGTGCCAGTAGTATGACAGTGAACACTGAAGCTTTCTTT. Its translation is CASSMTVNTEAFF. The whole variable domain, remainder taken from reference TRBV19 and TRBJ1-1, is DGGITQSPKYLFRKEGQNVTLSCEQNLNHDAMYWYRQDPGQGLRLIYYSQIVNDFQKGDIAEGYSVSREKKESFPLTVTSAQKNPTAFYLCASSMTVNTEAFFGQGTRLTVV.

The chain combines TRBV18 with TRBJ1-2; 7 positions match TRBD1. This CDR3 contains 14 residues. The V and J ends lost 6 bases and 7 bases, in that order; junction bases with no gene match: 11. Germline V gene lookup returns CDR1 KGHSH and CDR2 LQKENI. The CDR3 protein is CASSTSTGSGGYTF. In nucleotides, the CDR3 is TGTGCCAGCTCTACATCGACAGGGAGCGGTGGCTACACCTTC.

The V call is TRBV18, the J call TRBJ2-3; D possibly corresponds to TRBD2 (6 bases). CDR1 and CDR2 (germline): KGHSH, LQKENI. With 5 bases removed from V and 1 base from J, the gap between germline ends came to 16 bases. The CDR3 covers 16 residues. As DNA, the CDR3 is TGTGCCAGCTCAGAGACGAGGGGCGGGGGCACAGATACGCAGTATTTT. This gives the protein CASSETRGGGTDTQYF.

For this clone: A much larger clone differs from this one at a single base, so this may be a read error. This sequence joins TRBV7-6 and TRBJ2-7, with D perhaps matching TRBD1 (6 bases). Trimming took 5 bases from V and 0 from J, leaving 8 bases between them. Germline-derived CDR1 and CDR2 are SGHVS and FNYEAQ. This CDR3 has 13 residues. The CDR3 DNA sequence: TGTGCCAGCAGCCGGGACATCTCCTACGAGCAGTACTTC. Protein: CASSRDISYEQYF. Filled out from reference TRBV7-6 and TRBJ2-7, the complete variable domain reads GAGVSQSPRYKVTKRGQDVALRCDPISGHVSLYWYRQALGQGPEFLTYFNYEAQQDKSGLPNDRFSAERPEGSISTLTIQRTEQRDSAMYRCASSRDISYEQYFGPGTRLTVT.

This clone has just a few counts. The CDR3: CASSLVSTGTRGNTDTQYF. The CDR3 region has the DNA TGTGCCAGCAGCTTGGTCTCGACAGGGACAAGGGGAAACACAGATACGCAGTATTTT. V usage is TRBV5-8 and J usage is TRBJ2-3; 7 nucleotides line up with TRBD1. With V trimmed by 0 bases and J by 2 bases, 15 bases remained unmatched. The germline V gene has CDR1 SGHTS and CDR2 YDEGEE. This CDR3 contains 19 residues.

Here the CDR3 DNA reads TGTGCCAGCAGCCGCGGGCTAACCGATCAGCCCCAGCATTTT. Translated: CASSRGLTDQPQHF. This chain connects TRBV7-2 to TRBJ1-5; D is unclear. Germline-derived CDR1 and CDR2 are SGHTA and FQGNSA. This CDR3 comprises 14 residues. V was shortened by 5 bases and J by 5 bases, with 13 bases between the two germline ends.

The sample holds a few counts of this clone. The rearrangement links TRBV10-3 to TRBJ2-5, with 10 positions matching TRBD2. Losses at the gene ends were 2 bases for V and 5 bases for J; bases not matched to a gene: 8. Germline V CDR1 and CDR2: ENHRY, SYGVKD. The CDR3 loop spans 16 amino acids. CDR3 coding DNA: TGTGCCATCAGTGAGACAGGGACTAGCGCCAGGGAGACCCAGTACTTC. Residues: CAISETGTSARETQYF.

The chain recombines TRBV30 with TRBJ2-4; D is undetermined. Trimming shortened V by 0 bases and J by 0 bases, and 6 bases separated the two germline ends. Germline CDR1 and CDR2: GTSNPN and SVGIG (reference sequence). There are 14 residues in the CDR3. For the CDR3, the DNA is TGTGCCTGGAGTGTGTCAGTAGCCAAAAACATTCAGTACTTC. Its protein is CAWSVSVAKNIQYF. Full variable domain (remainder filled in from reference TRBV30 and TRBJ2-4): SQTIHQWPATLVQPVGSPLSLECTVEGTSNPNLYWYRQAAGRGLQLLFYSVGIGQISSEVPQNLSASRPQDRQFILSSKKLLLSDSGFYLCAWSVSVAKNIQYFGAGTRLSVL.

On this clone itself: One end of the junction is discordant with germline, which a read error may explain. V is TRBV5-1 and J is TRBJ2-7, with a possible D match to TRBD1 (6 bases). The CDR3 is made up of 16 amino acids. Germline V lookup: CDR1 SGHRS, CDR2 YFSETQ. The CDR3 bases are TGCGCCAGCAGCTTGGCAACAGGGTTTAGGTCCTACAAGCAGTACTTC. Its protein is CASSLATGFRSYKQYF.

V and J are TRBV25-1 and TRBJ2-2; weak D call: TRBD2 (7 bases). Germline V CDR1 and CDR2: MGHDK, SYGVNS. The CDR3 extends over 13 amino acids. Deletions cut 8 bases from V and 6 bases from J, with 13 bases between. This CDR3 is CASQAGAAGELFF. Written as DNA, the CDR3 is TGTGCCAGCCAGGCGGGGGCAGCCGGGGAGCTGTTTTTT.

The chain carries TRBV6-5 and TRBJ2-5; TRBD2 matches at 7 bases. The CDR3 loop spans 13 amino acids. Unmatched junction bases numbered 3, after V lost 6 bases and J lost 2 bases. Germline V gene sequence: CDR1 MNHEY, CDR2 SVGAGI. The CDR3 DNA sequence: TGTGCCAGCAGCCGCGGGGGACAAGAGACCCAGTACTTC. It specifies CASSRGGQETQYF.

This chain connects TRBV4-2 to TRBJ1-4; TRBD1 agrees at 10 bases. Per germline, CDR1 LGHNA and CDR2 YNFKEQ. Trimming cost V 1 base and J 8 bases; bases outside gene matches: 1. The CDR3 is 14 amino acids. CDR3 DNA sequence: TGTGCCAGCAGCCAAGTGGGACAGGGGGAAAAACTGTTTTTT. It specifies CASSQVGQGEKLFF.

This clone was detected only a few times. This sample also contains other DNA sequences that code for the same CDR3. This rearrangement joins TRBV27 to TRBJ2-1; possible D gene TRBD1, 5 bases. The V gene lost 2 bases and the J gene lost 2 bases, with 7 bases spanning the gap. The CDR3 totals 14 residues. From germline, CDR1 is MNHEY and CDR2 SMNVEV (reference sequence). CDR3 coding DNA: TGTGCCAGCAGTTTACAAGGGGCCTACAATGAGCAGTTCTTC. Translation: CASSLQGAYNEQFF.

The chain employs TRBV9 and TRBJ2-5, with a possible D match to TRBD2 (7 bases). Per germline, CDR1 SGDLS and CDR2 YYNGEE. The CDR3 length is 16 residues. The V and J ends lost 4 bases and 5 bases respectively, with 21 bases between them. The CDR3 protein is CASSPGFLGGGETQYF. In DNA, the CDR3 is TGTGCCAGCAGCCCAGGGTTTCTTGGGGGGGGCGAGACCCAGTACTTC.

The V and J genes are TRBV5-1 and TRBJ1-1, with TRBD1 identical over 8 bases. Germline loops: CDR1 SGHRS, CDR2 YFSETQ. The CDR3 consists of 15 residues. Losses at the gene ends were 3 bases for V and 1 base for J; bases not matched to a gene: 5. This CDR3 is CASSYWGQENTEAFF. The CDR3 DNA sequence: TGCGCCAGCAGCTATTGGGGACAGGAGAACACTGAAGCTTTCTTT.

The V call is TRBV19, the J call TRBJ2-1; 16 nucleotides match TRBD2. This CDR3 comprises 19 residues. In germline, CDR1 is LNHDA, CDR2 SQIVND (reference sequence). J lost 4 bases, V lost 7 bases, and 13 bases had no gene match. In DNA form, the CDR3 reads TGTGCCAGTACCTCGGGACTAGCGGGGGGGCAAGGGTCTTACAATGAGCAGTTCTTC. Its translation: CASTSGLAGGQGSYNEQFF.

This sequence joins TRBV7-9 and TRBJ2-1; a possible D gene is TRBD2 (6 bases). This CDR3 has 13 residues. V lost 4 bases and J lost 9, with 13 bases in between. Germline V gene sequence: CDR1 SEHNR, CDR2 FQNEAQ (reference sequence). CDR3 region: CASSSRLEGEQFF. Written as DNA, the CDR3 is TGTGCCAGCAGCTCCCGACTAGAAGGTGAGCAGTTCTTC.

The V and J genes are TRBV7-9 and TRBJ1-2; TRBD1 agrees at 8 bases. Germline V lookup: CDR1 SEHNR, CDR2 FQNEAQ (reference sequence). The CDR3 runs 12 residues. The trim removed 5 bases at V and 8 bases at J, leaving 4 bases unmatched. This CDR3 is CASSQGAGGYTF. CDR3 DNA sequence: TGTGCCAGCAGCCAGGGGGCGGGCGGCTACACCTTC.

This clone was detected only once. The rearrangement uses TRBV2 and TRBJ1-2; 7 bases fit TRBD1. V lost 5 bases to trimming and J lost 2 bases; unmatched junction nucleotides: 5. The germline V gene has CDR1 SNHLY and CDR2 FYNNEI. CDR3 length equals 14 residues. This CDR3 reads CASSRQGRNYGYTF. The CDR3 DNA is TGTGCCAGCAGTCGACAGGGAAGGAACTATGGCTACACCTTC.

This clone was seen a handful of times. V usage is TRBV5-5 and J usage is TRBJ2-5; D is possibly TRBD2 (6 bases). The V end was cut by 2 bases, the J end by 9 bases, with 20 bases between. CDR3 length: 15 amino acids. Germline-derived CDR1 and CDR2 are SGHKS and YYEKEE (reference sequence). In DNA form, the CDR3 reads TGTGCCAGCAGCTTAAGAGGAACCCAAACGGGGGCCCAGTACTTC. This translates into CASSLRGTQTGAQYF.